Listed here are 15 T cell receptor beta chains from one sample, sequenced in a study of siplizumab effects on memory and regulatory T cells. These receptors' targets are unknown. The mixed lymphocyte reaction cells underwent coculture at 37°C for less than 7 days. Produced via immunoSEQ multiplex PCR; TCRdb's table is partial and in-frame only. The repertoire holds about 13,000 clones, with 30% to 40% as singletons. Material: CFSE-low (dividing) CD8+ T cells sorted from an allogeneic mixed lymphocyte reaction. These receptors came from a human donor in good health; the cells came from an allogeneic mixed lymphocyte reaction.

In its sample, this clone ranks as medium-sized. The rearrangement links TRBV19 to TRBJ1-3, with a possible D match to TRBD1 (5 bases). CDR1 is LNHDA, CDR2 SQIVND, per germline (reference sequence). The CDR3 extends over 15 amino acids. V lost 5 bases to trimming and J lost 2 bases, with 13 bases between them. CDR3: CASSLAGTTGNTIYF. Here the CDR3 DNA reads TGTGCCAGTAGTTTAGCCGGGACGACTGGAAACACCATATATTTT.

This clone has a handful of counts. Written as DNA, the CDR3 is TGTGCCAGCAGCGTAGGCGGGTTGTCCGGGGAGCTGTTTTTT. It is translated as CASSVGGLSGELFF. The chain joins TRBV9 to TRBJ2-2; tentatively, D is TRBD2 (5 bases). Between the trimmed V and J ends, which lost 0 bases and 6 bases, there was a span of 9 bases. This CDR3 spans 14 amino acids. Germline lookup yields CDR1 SGDLS and CDR2 YYNGEE.

This clone is categorized as medium-sized. This sequence joins TRBV4-1 and TRBJ2-1, with 10 bases lining up with TRBD2. The length of the CDR3 is 19 residues. Germline CDR1 is MGHRA and CDR2 is YSYEKL. The J segment lost 2 bases and the V segment lost 3 bases, leaving 13 bases of the junction unmatched. The CDR3 DNA reads TGCGCCAGCAGCCAGAGCGGTAGCGGGGGGCCTGGGACCTACAATGAGCAGTTCTTC. This gives the protein CASSQSGSGGPGTYNEQFF.

To note about this clone: A much bigger clone sits one base away, suggesting this may be a read error. No conserved phenylalanine or tryptophan ends this CDR3, so it is likely a read error. The J gene is TRBJ2-7, the V gene TRBV27; TRBD1 is a possible D gene (5 bases). Germline V gene sequence: CDR1 MNHEY, CDR2 SMNVEV (reference sequence). The CDR3 covers 14 residues. V lost 8 bases and J 5 bases, leaving 19 bases between the germline ends. The chain's CDR3 is CASASWAGSDEQYL. The CDR3, as DNA: TGTGCCAGCGCGTCCTGGGCAGGGTCCGACGAGCAGTACCTC.

The chain is built from TRBV5-1 and TRBJ2-3; no clear D. Germline lookup yields CDR1 SGHRS and CDR2 YFSETQ. This CDR3 contains 16 residues. The V and J ends lost 0 bases and 0 bases respectively, with 11 bases between them. CDR3: CASSLESSVSTDTQYF. CDR3 DNA: TGCGCCAGCAGCTTGGAGTCCTCCGTTAGCACAGATACGCAGTATTTT.

The chain is built from TRBV10-3 and TRBJ2-1; perhaps TRBD2 as D (5 bases). Germline V CDR1 and CDR2: ENHRY, SYGVKD. V was shortened by 3 bases and J by 4 bases, with 7 bases between the two germline ends. This CDR3 contains 13 residues. For the CDR3, the DNA is TGTGCCATCAGTGACGGGGTATACAATGAGCAGTTCTTC. Protein product: CAISDGVYNEQFF.

J is TRBJ1-1 and V is TRBV27; D is perhaps TRBD1 (5 bases). The V end lost 6 bases, the J end lost 5 bases, and 16 bases lay between the germline ends. The length of the CDR3 is 14 residues. Germline CDR1 reads MNHEY; CDR2 reads SMNVEV (reference sequence). The DNA for the CDR3 is TGTGCCAGCAGCCCCCTGGGGCCGGGAACTGAAGCTTTCTTT. Translated: CASSPLGPGTEAFF.

This sequence joins TRBV9 and TRBJ1-3, with no clear D. Germline V gene lookup returns CDR1 SGDLS and CDR2 YYNGEE. CDR3 length: 14 amino acids. Trimming removed 4 bases at V and 4 bases at J, with 12 bases between. CDR3 DNA: TGTGCCAGCAGCATGTGGGAAAGCGGAAACACCATATATTTT. Its translation: CASSMWESGNTIYF.

This clone was found once. The CDR3 sequence: CASSPLTSSDNEQFF. In nucleotides, the CDR3 is TGTGCCAGTAGTCCCCTGACTAGTTCAGACAATGAGCAGTTCTTC. The chain uses TRBV19 and TRBJ2-1, with D perhaps matching TRBD2 (6 bases). Germline-derived CDR1 and CDR2 are LNHDA and SQIVND (reference sequence). CDR3 length equals 15 residues. Trimming cost V 5 bases and J 5 bases, with 16 bases left between them. Variable domain in full (rest from reference TRBV19 and TRBJ2-1): DGGITQSPKYLFRKEGQNVTLSCEQNLNHDAMYWYRQDPGQGLRLIYYSQIVNDFQKGDIAEGYSVSREKKESFPLTVTSAQKNPTAFYLCASSPLTSSDNEQFFGPGTRLTVL.

Only one count was recorded for this clone. The chain recombines TRBV4-1 with TRBJ1-1; 9 nucleotides line up with TRBD1. V gave up 0 bases and J gave up 6 bases; unmatched junction bases: 20. The CDR3 contains 20 residues. Germline-derived CDR1 and CDR2 are MGHRA and YSYEKL. The CDR3 DNA reads as TGCGCCAGCAGCCAAGAGACCCAGGCTTGGGACAGGGTTTTTTCCTCTGAAGCTTTCTTT. Translating gives CASSQETQAWDRVFSSEAFF.

In this sample, this clone turned up a few times. The chain recombines TRBV7-6 with TRBJ1-3; D remains unclear. CDR1 is SGHVS, CDR2 FNYEAQ, per germline. This CDR3 region has 16 residues. V lost 6 bases and J lost 1, with 16 bases in between. The CDR3 sequence: CASSDHKLISGNTIYF. The CDR3 DNA follows: TGTGCCAGCAGTGATCACAAACTGATATCTGGAAACACCATATATTTT.

As regards this clone: The junction and the germline gene differ at one end; a read error may be behind it. The chain couples TRBV30 to TRBJ2-2; TRBD2 matches at 7 bases. CDR3 length: 15 amino acids. Per the germline V gene, CDR1 is GTSNPN and CDR2 is SVGIG (reference sequence). The CDR3, as DNA: TGTGCCTTACCCCGGGGGACTATACCTCACCGGGGAGCTGTTTTT. Its translation: CALPRGTIPHRGAVF.

This clone was picked up one time. This sequence joins TRBV7-9 and TRBJ2-1; 7 nucleotides align to TRBD1. This CDR3 contains 14 residues. J gave up 9 bases and V 5 bases, and 10 bases lay outside the gene matches. Per germline, CDR1 SEHNR and CDR2 FQNEAQ (reference sequence). CDR3 sequence reads: CASSPNRGLGEQFF. The CDR3 DNA sequence: TGTGCCAGCAGCCCTAACAGGGGATTGGGTGAGCAGTTCTTC.

V and J are TRBV6-5 and TRBJ2-1, with 9 bases aligning to TRBD2. With V trimmed by 2 bases and J by 7 bases, 6 bases remained unmatched. CDR3 length: 15 amino acids. Germline CDR1 and CDR2: MNHEY and SVGAGI. Here the CDR3 reads CASSYAGGPGNEQFF. In nucleotides, the CDR3 is TGTGCCAGCAGTTACGCGGGAGGGCCGGGGAATGAGCAGTTCTTC.

This clone showed up just a few times. The V and J genes are TRBV7-9 and TRBJ1-4; no firm D call. V lost 2 bases and J lost 12, with 22 bases in between. Germline V gene lookup returns CDR1 SEHNR and CDR2 FQNEAQ (reference sequence). The CDR3 totals 16 residues. CDR3 DNA: TGTGCCAGCAGCTTATCGATGGGTACTGCGTTAAATCAACTGTTTTTT. Translated, it gives CASSLSMGTALNQLFF.